The clone carrying this T cell receptor beta chain has just a few counts. Antigen unknown. This sample is drawn from a study of blood T cells in healthy people across ages. General study points: No conclusive comparison of naive versus antigen-experienced cells was possible with unsorted PBMCs. Total diversity from one million sequenced T cells was likely underestimated. There were more naive CD4+ cells and higher diversity in long-lived donors than in aged donors.

Then a second PCR, running about 6 to 12 cycles, was carried out with a sample-barcoded 5' primer and a J-beta primer mix. Every sample produced at least 2.5 million CDR3-containing paired-end reads. TCRdb reprocessed the 5' RACE reads via MiXCR and lists one record per CDR3 protein. The repertoire holds over 1,500,000 distinct CDR3 sequences, approximately 50% seen once, with approximately 2.1% in the top ten. V was clipped by 2 bases and J by 1 base, with 11 bases between them. The CDR3 is 15 residues long. Germline CDR1 reads SEHNR; CDR2 reads FQNEAQ (reference sequence). The sequencing input was blood. V is TRBV7-9 and J is TRBJ2-5; tentatively, D is TRBD1 (6 bases). The receptor's source is a middle-aged woman in good health. CDR3 amino acids: CASSLKQGIQETQYF. The CDR3 DNA follows: TGTGCCAGCAGCTTAAAGCAGGGGATCCAAGAGACCCAGTACTTC.